The clone carrying this T cell receptor beta chain has a handful of counts. Its target is not known. The CDR3 totals 12 residues. Germline CDR1 reads MNHNY; CDR2 reads SVGAGI (reference sequence). Trimming stripped 8 bases from V and 3 bases from J, with 10 bases between. The sample belongs to a study of beta chain features in type 1 diabetes. What was sequenced were expressed TCRB transcripts, since all of the isolated RNA had been reverse transcribed. The method was immunoSEQ multiplex PCR; TCRdb's version includes in-frame clones alone and lacks a portion of them. The sample includes about 160,000 clones, about 7.9% of them seen just once. General study points: All four CD4+ subsets of Type 1 diabetes patients contained TCRB CDR3s that were moderately but significantly shorter.

The source material was central memory CD4+ T cells from blood. The origin of this receptor is a man between 18 and 29 years old with type 1 diabetes. This chain connects TRBV6-6 to TRBJ1-1; possible D gene TRBD1, 5 bases. The CDR3 loop reads CASRKGDTEAFF. The CDR3 coding sequence is TGTGCCAGCCGCAAAGGGGACACTGAAGCTTTCTTT.